Shown below are 21 T cell receptor beta chains from a single sample sequenced in a study of T cells in Graves' hyperthyroidism and ophthalmopathy. There were TCR beta CDR3 regions amplified from RNA transcripts. During a first-round RT-PCR of the TCR CDR3, the HTBI primer set was used. Using its own MiXCR run on the multiplex PCR reads, TCRdb lists one record per CDR3 protein. The sample holds about 400,000 distinct CDR3 sequences, around 14% seen once. Sequenced material: blood. All receptors come from a woman younger than 35 with Graves' hyperthyroidism.

The chain uses TRBV6-7 and TRBJ2-6, with TRBD1 as a possible D gene (6 bases). TRBV6-7 is classed as an ORF, of uncertain function. There are 17 residues in the CDR3. Trimming cost V 7 bases and J 3 bases, with 19 bases left between them. This CDR3 is CASTTQEGGFGANVLTF. The CDR3, as DNA: TGTGCCAGCACCACTCAGGAAGGGGGTTTTGGGGCCAACGTCCTGACTTTC.

The V gene is TRBV7-2, the J gene TRBJ2-7; D remains ambiguous. Per germline, CDR1 SGHTA and CDR2 FQGNSA. This CDR3 has 14 amino acids. Between the trimmed V and J ends, which lost 1 base and 4 bases, there was a span of 11 bases. The CDR3 is CASSLEATTYEQYF. DNA for the CDR3: TGTGCCAGCAGCTTAGAGGCGACAACATACGAGCAGTACTTC.

This clonotype was seen just once. This chain connects TRBV9 to TRBJ2-7, with no clear D. V was shortened by 3 bases and J by 0 bases, with 10 bases between the two germline ends. Per the germline V gene, CDR1 is SGDLS and CDR2 is YYNGEE. The CDR3 is 14 amino acids. Here the CDR3 reads CASSAYSGSYEQYF. DNA for the CDR3: TGTGCCAGCAGCGCCTACTCAGGCTCCTACGAGCAGTACTTC.

The chain combines TRBV20-1 with TRBJ2-3, with 7 bases identical to TRBD2. Trimming at V came to 0 bases and at J to 0 bases, leaving 9 bases not matched to a gene. Germline V lookup: CDR1 DFQATT, CDR2 SNEGSKA (reference sequence). This CDR3 is 17 amino acids long. CDR3 protein: CSARDRAGVDSTDTQYF. The CDR3 coding sequence is TGCAGTGCTAGAGATCGGGCGGGAGTGGATAGCACAGATACGCAGTATTTT.

The chain joins TRBV15 to TRBJ1-5, with 8 bases lining up with TRBD1. With 0 bases clipped from V and 3 bases from J, the junction kept 1 base outside the gene matches. Germline V gene sequence: CDR1 LNHNV, CDR2 YYDKDF (reference sequence). The CDR3 has 15 amino acids. CDR3 in amino acids: CATSREQGVNQPQHF. The CDR3 DNA reads TGTGCCACCAGCAGAGAACAGGGGGTCAATCAGCCCCAGCATTTT.

The sample holds a few counts of this clonotype. The gene calls are TRBV5-1 and TRBJ1-1, with D tentatively TRBD1 (6 bases). This CDR3 is built from 13 residues. Germline lookup yields CDR1 SGHRS and CDR2 YFSETQ. Between the trimmed V and J ends, which lost 5 bases and 3 bases, there was a span of 11 bases. CDR3 in amino acids: CASRANRDTEAFF. The DNA of the CDR3 is TGCGCCAGCAGAGCGAACAGGGACACTGAAGCTTTCTTT.

This clonotype has a count of ten or more. This chain links TRBV13 with TRBJ2-4, with D possibly matching TRBD1 (6 bases). V was shortened by 1 base and J by 2 bases, with 18 bases between the two germline ends. Germline loops: CDR1 PRHDT, CDR2 FYEKMQ (reference sequence). The CDR3 contains 18 residues. The CDR3 nucleotides are TGTGCCAGCAGCTTAGCAGTCGGGACAAGAAAAACCAAAAACATTCAGTACTTC. Protein product: CASSLAVGTRKTKNIQYF.

This clonotype came up many times. The chain couples TRBV12-3 or TRBV12-4 to TRBJ2-5; D is possibly TRBD2 (6 bases). This CDR3 has 11 amino acids. V lost 7 bases and J lost 5, with 8 bases in between. The CDR3, as DNA: TGTGCCAGCACCGGGGGTGAGACCCAGTACTTC. Amino acids: CASTGGETQYF.

About this clonotype: Lacking the conserved final phenylalanine or tryptophan, this CDR3 likely reflects a read error. CDR3 nucleotide sequence: TGTGCCAGCAGTTACCTAAAAGTCCCCGGGGAGCTGTTTTCT. It encodes CASSYLKVPGELFS. This chain uses TRBV6-5 with TRBJ2-2; D not resolved. V was cut by 2 bases and J by 6 bases, with 10 bases left in between. There are 14 residues in the CDR3. Germline V lookup: CDR1 MNHEY, CDR2 SVGAGI.

This clonotype has a count of ten or more. The chain has TRBV4-1 and TRBJ1-1, with D perhaps matching TRBD1 (5 bases). This CDR3 has 15 residues. CDR1 and CDR2 from the germline V gene are MGHRA and YSYEKL. V lost 1 base and J 3 bases, leaving 12 bases between the germline ends. The CDR3 nucleotides are TGCGCCAGCAGCCAAGGTCCGACAGTTTACACTGAAGCTTTCTTT. Amino acids: CASSQGPTVYTEAFF.

The CDR3 region is CASSDGYSNQPQHF. The CDR3 coding sequence is TGTGCCAGCAGCGACGGATATAGCAATCAGCCCCAGCATTTT. The rearrangement uses TRBV9 and TRBJ1-5, with D hard to call. The V end lost 3 bases, the J end lost 0 bases, and 7 bases lay between the germline ends. The CDR3 length is 14 residues. CDR1 and CDR2 (germline): SGDLS, YYNGEE. Drawing the rest from reference TRBV9 and TRBJ1-5, the complete variable domain is DSGVTQTPKHLITATGQRVTLRCSPRSGDLSVYWYQQSLDQGLQFLIQYYNGEERAKGNILERFSAQQFPDLHSELNLSSLELGDSALYFCASSDGYSNQPQHFGDGTRLSIL.

This clonotype was picked up many times. This chain joins TRBV6-1 and TRBJ2-7, with a possible D match to TRBD1 (6 bases). The germline CDR1 and CDR2 sequences are MNHNS and SASEGT. CDR3 length: 14 amino acids. Trimming removed 6 bases from V and 4 bases from J, with 16 bases in between. DNA of the CDR3: TGTGCCAGCAGCCCAGGAACACAGGGATACGAGCAGTACTTC. Amino acid sequence: CASSPGTQGYEQYF.

This clonotype occurred many times. The chain carries TRBV3-1 and TRBJ1-1; D uncertain. The CDR3 has 16 residues. Trimming left V 3 bases short and J 1 base short, with 15 bases between. CDR1 LGHDT and CDR2 YNNKEL come from the germline V gene (reference sequence). The CDR3 sequence is CASSQVLGSRNTEAFF. The CDR3 nucleotides are TGTGCCAGCAGCCAGGTCTTAGGGTCTCGGAACACTGAAGCTTTCTTT.

This clonotype was recorded at least ten times. This chain connects TRBV24-1 to TRBJ1-2; 7 bases agree with TRBD1. CDR3 size: 13 residues. Germline V gene data show CDR1 as KGHDR and CDR2 as SFDVKD. After removal of 7 bases from V and 6 bases from J, the junction contained 7 bases not matched to a gene. As DNA, the CDR3 is TGTGCCACCAGCACGACAGGGACCCATGGCTACACCTTC. This gives the protein CATSTTGTHGYTF.

The chain couples TRBV11-3 to TRBJ2-1; perhaps TRBD2 as D (6 bases). The CDR3 is 16 residues long. The germline V gene has CDR1 SGHNT and CDR2 YENEEA. V gave up 5 bases and J gave up 4 bases, with 18 bases separating them. The DNA of the CDR3 is TGTGCCAGCAGCCCCCATGCGGGATTTTCGTACAATGAGCAGTTCTTC. Its protein product is CASSPHAGFSYNEQFF.

This clonotype was seen at least ten times. The chain links TRBV20-1 to TRBJ2-1, with 8 bases fitting TRBD2. V was pared by 3 bases and J by 6 bases, with 4 bases of the junction left unmatched. CDR1 and CDR2 (germline): DFQATT, SNEGSKA (reference sequence). The CDR3 loop spans 13 amino acids. The CDR3: CSASGGAFNEQFF. The CDR3 coding sequence is TGCAGTGCTAGCGGGGGGGCATTCAATGAGCAGTTCTTC.

The chain employs TRBV29-1 and TRBJ2-5; TRBD1 agrees at 8 bases. V gave up 1 base and J gave up 5 bases; unmatched junction bases: 15. The CDR3 runs 17 residues. Germline values: CDR1 SQVTM, CDR2 ANQGSEA. Written as DNA, the CDR3 is TGCAGCGTTGAAGTGGTGAGGGACAGGCCGTGGCGGGAGACCCAGTACTTC. This codes for CSVEVVRDRPWRETQYF.

CDR3 sequence (DNA): TGCGCCAGCAGCTTGGTAGGACCCAAGGGGGGCTACACCTTC. It specifies CASSLVGPKGGYTF. This chain joins TRBV5-1 and TRBJ1-2; maybe TRBD1 (5 bases). CDR1 and CDR2 (germline): SGHRS, YFSETQ. V shed 0 bases and J shed 8 bases, with 14 bases lying between them. The CDR3 spans 14 residues.

The chain couples TRBV9 to TRBJ1-3; 8 nucleotides agree with TRBD1. Germline loops: CDR1 SGDLS, CDR2 YYNGEE. V gave up 2 bases and J gave up 2 bases; unmatched junction bases: 6. This CDR3 contains 16 residues. The CDR3 nucleotides are TGTGCCAGCAGCGTTGATCCGGGACAGGCTGGAAACACCATATATTTT. Residues: CASSVDPGQAGNTIYF.

This clonotype occurred many times. This chain joins TRBV10-3 and TRBJ1-1, with D unresolved. The CDR3 consists of 13 residues. Trimming pared 9 bases from V and 2 bases from J, leaving 13 bases between. CDR1 and CDR2 (germline): ENHRY, SYGVKD. The CDR3 coding sequence is TGTGCCATGCGGTTAGGGCTTAACACTGAAGCTTTCTTT. Its protein product is CAMRLGLNTEAFF.

This clonotype has a handful of counts. The chain uses TRBV20-1 and TRBJ2-4, with D tentatively TRBD2 (6 bases). V was clipped by 0 bases and J by 5 bases, with 20 bases between them. Germline V gives CDR1 DFQATT, CDR2 SNEGSKA (reference sequence). This CDR3 contains 17 residues. CDR3 bases: TGCAGTGCTAGAGACGCTGGGGCGGGATCTATACAAAACATTCAGTACTTC. Translating it yields CSARDAGAGSIQNIQYF.